These 9 T cell receptor beta chains were all obtained from the same sample, sequenced in a study of shared clonotypes between healthy human individuals. CD45RO-negative, CCR7-positively selected cells formed the naive CD8 fraction, excluding terminally differentiated effector memory CD45RA+ cells. Method: immunoSEQ multiplex PCR; TCRdb's copy keeps in-frame clones and lacks some. The repertoire holds about 2.1 million clones, with 90% to 95% as singletons. Material: naive CD8+ T cells from PBMCs. These receptors all come from a man aged 18 to 30 in good health. Some clones in this sample may be carry-over from other donors' samples.

This chain joins TRBV30 and TRBJ2-1; no firm D call. Germline-derived CDR1 and CDR2 are GTSNPN and SVGIG (reference sequence). This CDR3 region has 14 residues. V dropped 8 bases and J dropped 0 bases, with 14 bases sitting between them. This CDR3 is CAGCLGSSYNEQFF. CDR3 DNA: TGTGCCGGGTGTCTAGGTAGCTCCTACAATGAGCAGTTCTTC.

Notes on this clone: The sample carries other DNA sequences with the same CDR3. The chain employs TRBV6-5 and TRBJ1-1; the D gene is possibly TRBD1 (6 bases). Trimming took 0 bases from V and 5 from J, leaving 10 bases between them. This CDR3 has 14 amino acids. CDR1 and CDR2 from the germline V gene are MNHEY and SVGAGI. Here the CDR3 reads CASSYSRGGTEAFF. The CDR3 DNA is TGTGCCAGCAGTTACTCGAGAGGGGGGACTGAAGCTTTCTTT.

This clone was counted once. This chain connects TRBV7-8 to TRBJ2-7; the D gene could be TRBD1 or TRBD2 (5 bases each). Germline CDR1 and CDR2: SGHVS and FQNEAQ. The CDR3 is 14 residues long. V gave up 6 bases and J gave up 7 bases, with 19 bases separating them. The DNA for the CDR3 is TGTGCCAGCAGTACTAGGCAGGGATGGGGAGAGCAGTACTTC. Its protein is CASSTRQGWGEQYF.

The rearrangement joins TRBV4-1 to TRBJ2-7, with 9 bases aligning to TRBD2. The CDR3 contains 17 residues. Germline trimming cut 1 base from V and 5 bases from J; bases unmatched to any gene: 12. Germline values: CDR1 MGHRA, CDR2 YSYEKL. The CDR3 nucleotides are TGCGCCAGCAGCCAAGCTCCCCCTAGCGGGGTTCTGAACGAGCAGTACTTC. Protein product: CASSQAPPSGVLNEQYF.

The chain combines TRBV5-1 with TRBJ2-7; 10 positions match TRBD1. CDR1 is SGHRS, CDR2 YFSETQ, per germline. This CDR3 region has 15 residues. The V and J ends lost 4 bases and 0 bases, in that order; junction bases with no gene match: 4. CDR3 in amino acids: CASSEGQGSSYEQYF. The DNA for the CDR3 is TGCGCCAGCAGCGAGGGACAGGGGTCCTCCTACGAGCAGTACTTC.

This clone was seen only once. This CDR3 is also generated by other DNA sequences in the sample. The chain couples TRBV5-4 to TRBJ2-7; either TRBD1 or TRBD2 may supply D (6 bases each). The length of the CDR3 is 14 residues. Trimming removed 2 bases from V and 0 bases from J, with 9 bases in between. CDR1 is SGHNT, CDR2 YYREEE, per germline (reference sequence). The CDR3 nucleotides are TGTGCCAGCAGCTTAGGGGGGAGCTCCTACGAGCAGTACTTC. Its translation: CASSLGGSSYEQYF.

The chain employs TRBV7-3 and TRBJ2-1; D might be TRBD2 (5 bases). Trimming left V 5 bases short and J 7 bases short, with 12 bases between. Per the germline V gene, CDR1 is SGHTA and CDR2 is FQGTGA. The CDR3 is made up of 13 amino acids. CDR3 amino acids: CASSQDPGNEQFF. CDR3 bases: TGTGCCAGCAGCCAAGACCCGGGGAATGAGCAGTTCTTC. The full variable domain, completed using reference TRBV7-3 and TRBJ2-1, is GAGVSQTPSNKVTEKGKYVELRCDPISGHTALYWYRQSLGQGPEFLIYFQGTGAADDSGLPNDRFFAVRPEGSVSTLKIQRTERGDSAVYLCASSQDPGNEQFFGPGTRLTVL.

Here the CDR3 reads CASSPDGGEQYF. The DNA of the CDR3 is TGTGCCAGCAGTCCAGATGGGGGCGAGCAGTACTTC. The V gene is TRBV6-6, the J gene TRBJ2-7; D tentatively reads TRBD1 or TRBD2 (5 bases each). The germline gives CDR1 MNHNY, CDR2 SVGAGI (reference sequence). The CDR3 is 12 amino acids. Trimming removed 5 bases from V and 6 bases from J, with 11 bases in between.

The chain couples TRBV9 to TRBJ1-1, with TRBD1 identical over 8 bases. Trimming removed 4 bases from V and 4 bases from J; junction bases left unmatched: 9. CDR1 and CDR2 (germline): SGDLS, YYNGEE. The CDR3 covers 15 residues. CDR3 sequence: CASSTGQGGITEAFF. The CDR3 DNA reads TGTGCCAGCAGCACCGGACAGGGTGGGATCACTGAAGCTTTCTTT. The full variable domain, rest sourced from reference TRBV9 and TRBJ1-1, is DSGVTQTPKHLITATGQRVTLRCSPRSGDLSVYWYQQSLDQGLQFLIQYYNGEERAKGNILERFSAQQFPDLHSELNLSSLELGDSALYFCASSTGQGGITEAFFGQGTRLTVV.